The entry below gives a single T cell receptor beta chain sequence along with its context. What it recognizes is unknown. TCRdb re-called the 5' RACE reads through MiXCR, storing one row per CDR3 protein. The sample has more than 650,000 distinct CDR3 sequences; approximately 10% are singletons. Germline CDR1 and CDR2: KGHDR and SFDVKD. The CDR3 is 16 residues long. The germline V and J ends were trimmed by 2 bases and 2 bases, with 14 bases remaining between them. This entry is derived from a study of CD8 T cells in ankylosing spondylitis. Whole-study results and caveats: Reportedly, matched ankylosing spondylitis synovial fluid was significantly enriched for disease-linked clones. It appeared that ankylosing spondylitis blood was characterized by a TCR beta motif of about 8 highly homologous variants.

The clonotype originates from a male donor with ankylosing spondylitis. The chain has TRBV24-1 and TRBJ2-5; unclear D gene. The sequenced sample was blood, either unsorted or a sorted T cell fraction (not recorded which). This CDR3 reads CATSDYSILRQETQYF. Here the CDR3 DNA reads TGTGCCACCAGTGATTATTCGATCCTAAGGCAAGAGACCCAGTACTTC.